The 6 T cell receptor beta chains presented below share a single source sample, sequenced in a study of CD8 T cells in Susac syndrome. The authors reverse transcribed roughly 0.45 to 1 ug RNA with random hexamers. TCRdb fed the immunoSEQ multiplex PCR reads into MiXCR, producing one record per CDR3 protein. The sample consists of a few hundred thousand distinct CDR3 sequences, 95% of them appearing once. The specimen was CD4+ T cells from PBMCs. The receptors come from a human donor with multiple sclerosis.

The chain is built from TRBV9 and TRBJ2-6, with D perhaps TRBD1 or TRBD2 (5 bases each). The CDR3 spans 13 residues. Germline V gene sequence: CDR1 SGDLS, CDR2 YYNGEE. V was trimmed by 5 bases and J by 4 bases, leaving 7 bases between them. DNA of the CDR3: TGTGCCAGCAGGGGGACGGGGGCCAACGTCCTGACTTTC. It translates to CASRGTGANVLTF.

The chain has TRBV20-1 and TRBJ2-3, with 9 bases matching TRBD2. Germline values: CDR1 DFQATT, CDR2 SNEGSKA (reference sequence). The CDR3 consists of 16 residues. Losses at the gene ends were 0 bases for V and 1 base for J; bases not matched to a gene: 5. The CDR3 sequence is CSARDPRGGGTDTQYF. The CDR3 nucleotides read TGCAGTGCTAGAGATCCGCGGGGGGGAGGCACAGATACGCAGTATTTT.

V gene TRBV2 combines with J gene TRBJ2-5; no clear D. The CDR3 runs to 15 residues. V was pared by 1 base and J by 0 bases, with 9 bases between. CDR1 SNHLY and CDR2 FYNNEI come from the germline V gene. This CDR3 is CASSEVSANQETQYF. DNA for the CDR3: TGTGCCAGCAGTGAAGTGTCAGCCAACCAAGAGACCCAGTACTTC. Combining the CDR3 with reference TRBV2 and TRBJ2-5 gives the whole variable domain EPEVTQTPSHQVTQMGQEVILRCVPISNHLYFYWYRQILGQKVEFLVSFYNNEISEKSEIFDDQFSVERPDGSNFTLKIRSTKLEDSAMYFCASSEVSANQETQYFGPGTRLLVL.

This rearrangement joins TRBV2 to TRBJ2-3, with 7 positions matching TRBD1. This CDR3 region has 12 residues. The V gene end was trimmed by 7 bases and the J gene end by 6 bases; junction bases not matched to a gene: 4. CDR1 SNHLY and CDR2 FYNNEI come from the germline V gene. This chain's CDR3 is CASKGAVDTQYF. CDR3 bases: TGTGCCAGCAAGGGGGCTGTCGATACGCAGTATTTT.

This chain connects TRBV25-1 to TRBJ2-7, with D uncertain. Trimming cost V 4 bases and J 2 bases, with 12 bases left between them. The CDR3 contains 14 residues. Germline lookup yields CDR1 MGHDK and CDR2 SYGVNS. CDR3 residues: CASSGLAATYEQYF. Here the CDR3 DNA reads TGTGCCAGCAGTGGGTTAGCAGCTACCTACGAGCAGTACTTC.

This clonotype was picked up a small number of times. This rearrangement joins TRBV6-5 to TRBJ1-5; D unclear. V lost 6 bases and J 0 bases, leaving 9 bases between the germline ends. The CDR3 totals 14 residues. Per the germline V gene, CDR1 is MNHEY and CDR2 is SVGAGI. CDR3 amino acids: CASRTAHSNQPQHF. The CDR3 DNA sequence: TGTGCCAGCAGAACGGCCCATAGCAATCAGCCCCAGCATTTT.